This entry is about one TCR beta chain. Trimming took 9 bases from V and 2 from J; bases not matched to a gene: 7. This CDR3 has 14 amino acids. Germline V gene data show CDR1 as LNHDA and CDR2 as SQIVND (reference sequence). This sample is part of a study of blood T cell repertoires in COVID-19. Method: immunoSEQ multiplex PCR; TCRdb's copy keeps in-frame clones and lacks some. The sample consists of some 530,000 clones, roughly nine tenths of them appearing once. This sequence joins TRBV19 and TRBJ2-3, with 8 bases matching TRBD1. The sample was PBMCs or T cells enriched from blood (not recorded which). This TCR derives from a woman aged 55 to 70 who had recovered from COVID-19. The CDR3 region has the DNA TGTGCCAGCTGGACAGGGAGGATCACAGATACGCAGTATTTT. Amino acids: CASWTGRITDTQYF. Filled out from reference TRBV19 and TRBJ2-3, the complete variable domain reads DGGITQSPKYLFRKEGQNVTLSCEQNLNHDAMYWYRQDPGQGLRLIYYSQIVNDFQKGDIAEGYSVSREKKESFPLTVTSAQKNPTAFYLCASWTGRITDTQYFGPGTRLTVL.